These 14 T cell receptor beta chains came from one sample sequenced in a study of T cells in localized non-small cell lung cancer (dated by TCRdb to between 2020 and 2021). Library method: the immunoSEQ multiplex PCR assay. TCRdb took this table from immuneACCESS and kept in-frame rearrangements with V and J called. Such tables lack part of the clones; where checked against another copy, unresolved V genes explain under half of the gap, and the rest is unexplained. This sample is represented by a few thousand clones; 25% to 30% of them were singletons. The ten largest clones add up to 13% to 15% of the sample. Sequencing was performed on lung tumor tissue, taken before any cancer treatment. These receptors were collected from a woman between 40 and 69 years old with stage III lung adenocarcinoma.

The chain is built from TRBV12-5 and TRBJ2-2; 9 bases fit TRBD2. Germline trimming cut 6 bases from V and 5 bases from J; bases unmatched to any gene: 10. The CDR3 extends over 16 amino acids. Germline lookup yields CDR1 LGHNT and CDR2 FRNRAP. The DNA for the CDR3 is TGTGCTAGTGGCCCGACGATAGCGGGAGTGACCGGGGAGCTGTTTTTT. It yields the protein CASGPTIAGVTGELFF.

The CDR3 DNA is TGTGCCAGCAGTTTCGACGACGGAGGGAACACTGAAGCTTTCTTT. Protein sequence: CASSFDDGGNTEAFF. This rearrangement joins TRBV6-8 to TRBJ1-1; D not resolved. This CDR3 region has 15 residues. The V gene's germline CDR1 is MNHGY and CDR2 SAAAGT. V lost 4 bases to trimming and J lost 1 base, with 13 bases between them.

The DNA of the CDR3 is TGTGCCAGCAGCCAAGTCGCGGGGGTCAGCGAGCAGTACTTC. Translating gives CASSQVAGVSEQYF. This chain joins TRBV14 and TRBJ2-7; 7 nucleotides line up with TRBD2. Germline-derived CDR1 and CDR2 are SGHDN and FVKESK. This CDR3 has 14 residues. With V trimmed by 1 base and J by 6 bases, 6 bases remained unmatched.

The chain employs TRBV30 and TRBJ1-2; possible D gene TRBD1, 6 bases. The V and J ends lost 0 bases and 6 bases respectively, with 8 bases between them. Germline values: CDR1 GTSNPN, CDR2 SVGIG (reference sequence). The CDR3 runs 12 residues. The CDR3, as DNA: TGTGCCTGGAGTGTGGCAGGGGATGGCTACACCTTC. Amino acid sequence: CAWSVAGDGYTF.

This clone was detected only a few times. The chain joins TRBV14 to TRBJ2-7; 7 nucleotides match TRBD1. Germline V lookup: CDR1 SGHDN, CDR2 FVKESK. The CDR3 loop spans 14 amino acids. The trim removed 4 bases at V and 5 bases at J, leaving 8 bases unmatched. CDR3: CASSRRQGSHEQYF. CDR3 sequence (DNA): TGTGCCAGCAGCCGCAGACAGGGTAGCCACGAGCAGTACTTC.

This clone was observed a single time. The chain uses TRBV14 and TRBJ2-1; 11 bases are shared with TRBD2. The V and J ends lost 5 bases and 7 bases, in that order; junction bases with no gene match: 7. The germline gives CDR1 SGHDN, CDR2 FVKESK. The CDR3 is made up of 15 amino acids. CDR3 DNA: TGTGCCAGCAGCGCACTAGCGGGAGCGTTAAATGAGCAGTTCTTC. This sequence encodes CASSALAGALNEQFF.

This clone came up a few times. The chain is built from TRBV30 and TRBJ1-6; no definite D call. Germline V gives CDR1 GTSNPN, CDR2 SVGIG (reference sequence). V lost 8 bases and J 4 bases, leaving 15 bases between the germline ends. The CDR3 is 14 amino acids. CDR3 in DNA: TGTGCCGGCGGGCAGACGCTTTATAATTCACCCCTCCACTTT. Encoded protein: CAGGQTLYNSPLHF.

V is TRBV11-3 and J is TRBJ1-1; 7 nucleotides align to TRBD1. This CDR3 comprises 15 residues. Trimming removed 3 bases from V and 5 bases from J; junction bases left unmatched: 9. Germline-derived CDR1 and CDR2 are SGHNT and YENEEA. CDR3 in amino acids: CASSLANRGETEAFF. CDR3 sequence (DNA): TGTGCCAGCAGCTTGGCCAACAGGGGTGAAACTGAAGCTTTCTTT.

The V call is TRBV5-1, the J call TRBJ1-1; 9 bases line up with TRBD1. CDR3 length: 17 amino acids. V was pared by 4 bases and J by 5 bases, with 15 bases of the junction left unmatched. CDR1 is SGHRS, CDR2 YFSETQ, per germline. In DNA form, the CDR3 reads TGCGCCAGCAGCATTGGAGTGGGGACAGGGAGAGGAACTGAAGCTTTCTTT. It codes for CASSIGVGTGRGTEAFF.

The chain links TRBV5-1 to TRBJ1-3, with 7 positions matching TRBD1. The CDR3 extends over 16 amino acids. V trimming: 6 bases; J trimming: 0 bases; junction bases outside the gene matches: 9. From germline, CDR1 is SGHRS and CDR2 YFSETQ. CDR3 DNA: TGCGCCAGCACCCCGTCGGACAGGTACTCTGGAAACACCATATATTTT. It codes for CASTPSDRYSGNTIYF.

In this sample, this clone turned up a few times. In nucleotides, the CDR3 is TGCAGCGTCAAACCTACGGGACAGGCTTCCTACGAGCAGTACTTC. Protein sequence: CSVKPTGQASYEQYF. The rearrangement joins TRBV29-1 to TRBJ2-7; TRBD1 aligns across 8 bases. This CDR3 comprises 15 residues. Germline V gene data show CDR1 as SQVTM and CDR2 as ANQGSEA. Unmatched junction bases numbered 11, after V lost 6 bases and J lost 1 base.

The chain couples TRBV28 to TRBJ1-5; TRBD1 agrees at 8 bases. V trimming: 7 bases; J trimming: 3 bases; junction bases outside the gene matches: 8. Germline V gene sequence: CDR1 MDHEN, CDR2 SYDVKM. The CDR3 loop spans 15 amino acids. CDR3 nucleotides: TGTGCCAGCAAGAACAGGGGGAAGTTCAATCAGCCCCAGCATTTT. It specifies CASKNRGKFNQPQHF. Full variable domain (outside the CDR3, taken from reference TRBV28 and TRBJ1-5): DVKVTQSSRYLVKRTGEKVFLECVQDMDHENMFWYRQDPGLGLRLIYFSYDVKMKEKGDIPEGYSVSREKKERFSLILESASTNQTSMYLCASKNRGKFNQPQHFGDGTRLSIL.

This clone was detected a few times. The chain uses TRBV5-1 and TRBJ1-2, with D possibly matching TRBD1 (6 bases). The CDR3 extends over 15 amino acids. V lost 0 bases and J lost 4, with 13 bases in between. Germline CDR1 is SGHRS and CDR2 is YFSETQ. The CDR3 protein is CASSLADGGRYGYTF. DNA for the CDR3: TGCGCCAGCAGCTTGGCCGACGGGGGGCGCTATGGCTACACCTTC.

This clone qualifies as medium-sized. V gene TRBV18 combines with J gene TRBJ2-7; the match to TRBD2 covers 7 bases. Trimming at V came to 4 bases and at J to 3 bases, leaving 3 bases not matched to a gene. Germline CDR1 reads KGHSH; CDR2 reads LQKENI. CDR3 size: 13 residues. The CDR3 sequence is CASSREGGYEQYF. CDR3 nucleotides: TGTGCCAGCTCACGGGAGGGTGGCTACGAGCAGTACTTC.